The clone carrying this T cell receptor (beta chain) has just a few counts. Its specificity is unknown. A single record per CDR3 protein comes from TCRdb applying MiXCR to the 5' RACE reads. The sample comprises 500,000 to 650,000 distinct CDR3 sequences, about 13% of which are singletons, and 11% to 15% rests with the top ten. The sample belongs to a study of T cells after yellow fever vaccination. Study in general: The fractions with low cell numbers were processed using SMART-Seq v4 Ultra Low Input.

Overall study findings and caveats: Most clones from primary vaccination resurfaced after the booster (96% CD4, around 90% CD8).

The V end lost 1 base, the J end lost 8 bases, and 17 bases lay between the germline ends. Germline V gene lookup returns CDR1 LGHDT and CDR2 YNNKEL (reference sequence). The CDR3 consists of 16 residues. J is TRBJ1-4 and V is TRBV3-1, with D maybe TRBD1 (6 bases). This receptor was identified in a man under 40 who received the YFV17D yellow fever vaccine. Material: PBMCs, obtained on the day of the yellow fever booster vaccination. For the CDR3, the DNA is TGTGCCAGCAGCCAAGGGGGCACAGGGATAGGAGAAAAACTGTTTTTT. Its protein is CASSQGGTGIGEKLFF.